This T cell receptor beta chain was found in a study of OX40 agonist ivuxolimab in advanced cancers. The assay was immunoSEQ multiplex PCR, and TCRdb's table has in-frame clones only and misses some. Counted here are around 44,000 clones, about 86% occurring once; the ten biggest clones make up roughly 33%. The V gene's germline CDR1 is MNHNS and CDR2 SASEGT. V lost 8 bases and J 5 bases, leaving 12 bases between the germline ends. The CDR3 has 13 residues. This chain uses TRBV6-1 with TRBJ1-4; D gene ambiguous. The sequence came from an adult with an advanced solid tumor such as melanoma, head and neck, liver or kidney cancer. The starting material was CD4+ or CD8+ T cells sorted from blood, obtained in a trial of the OX40 agonist ivuxolimab. The CDR3 region is CASSLRVNEKLFF. CDR3 coding DNA: TGTGCCAGCTCCTTACGAGTGAATGAAAAACTGTTTTTT.